These T cell receptor beta chains were read from a single sample in a study of blood T cell repertoires in COVID-19. The assay was immunoSEQ multiplex PCR, and TCRdb's table has in-frame clones only and misses some. The sample holds tens of thousands of clones, approximately 89% seen once. The sequencing input was peripheral blood. The receptors here all came from a man in his fifties with active COVID-19. CDR3s include the opening cysteine and the closing phenylalanine or tryptophan. The D gene is left open where the match is weak. Expanded clones are given a class, and other clones once, few, many or no size at all.

size,D,J,V,DNA,CDR3
once,TRBD2,TRBJ2-1,TRBV5-1,TGCGCCAGCAGGGCTAGCGGGAGTGGGTCCTACAATGAGCAGTTCTTC,CASRASGSGSYNEQFF
NA,NA,TRBJ1-1,TRBV6-6,TGTGCCAGCAGTTACAGTACTCGGGACACTGAAGCTTTCTTT,CASSYSTRDTEAFF
NA,NA,TRBJ2-5,TRBV5-6,TGTGCCAGCAGCTGGGGGCGCGGGGAGACCCAGTACTTC,CASSWGRGETQYF
NA,TRBD2,TRBJ2-7,TRBV9,TGTGCCAGCAGCAAGGGGACTAGCGGGAGCTACGAGCAGTACTTC,CASSKGTSGSYEQYF
NA,NA,TRBJ2-5,TRBV24-1,TGTGCCACCAGTGATTTTCACGGCCCGGGAGAGACCCAGTACTTC,CATSDFHGPGETQYF
NA,TRBD2,TRBJ2-1,TRBV19,TGTGCCAGTAGTATAGGCCAGCGGGGGGGCTTTAGGGATGAGCAGTTCTTC,CASSIGQRGGFRDEQFF
NA,NA,TRBJ1-4,TRBV7-3,TGTGCCAGCAGCTCCACAGGGTCCGCTAATGAAAAACTGTTTTTT,CASSSTGSANEKLFF
NA,TRBD1,TRBJ1-4,TRBV2,TGTGCCAGCAGCGCCGGGACAGGGGGTGAAAAACTGTTTTTT,CASSAGTGGEKLFF
NA,TRBD1,TRBJ1-2,TRBV27,TGTGCCAGCAGAGTTGACAGGGGCTATGGCTACACCTTC,CASRVDRGYGYTF
NA,NA,TRBJ2-5,TRBV6-6,TGTGCCAGCAGTTCTTCCCGGAGGCAGGGGGGAGAGACCCAGTACTTC,CASSSSRRQGGETQYF
NA,TRBD2,TRBJ2-7,TRBV27,TGTGCCAGCAGGGGAGGCCCGGGACGCGGGGGGCTCGAGCAGTACTTC,CASRGGPGRGGLEQYF
NA,TRBD1,TRBJ1-5,TRBV28,TGTGCCAGCAGGGAGGGGGCCGAGGATCAGCCCCAGCATTTT,CASREGAEDQPQHF
NA,NA,TRBJ2-1,TRBV9,TGTGCCAGCAGCCCTCACAGGGAGGGTGAGCAGTTCTTC,CASSPHREGEQFF
NA,TRBD2,TRBJ2-2,TRBV5-5,TGTGCCAGCAGGCCCGGACTAGCGGCGCCCGGGGAGCTGTTTTTT,CASRPGLAAPGELFF
NA,NA,TRBJ1-1,TRBV11-2,TGTGCCAGCAGCTCAGGGACTCTCCGGAGGACTGAAGCTTTCTTT,CASSSGTLRRTEAFF
NA,NA,TRBJ2-3,TRBV27,TGTGCCAGCAGTCCGAACTCGGGTTATACGCAGTATTTT,CASSPNSGYTQYF
NA,TRBD1,TRBJ2-3,TRBV19,TGTGCCAGTAACTACAGGGGAGGCACAGATACGCAGTATTTT,CASNYRGGTDTQYF
NA,TRBD2,TRBJ2-7,TRBV2,TGTGCCAGCAGTGGTGGTAGCGGGGCAAGGGAGCAGTACTTC,CASSGGSGAREQYF
NA,NA,TRBJ2-7,TRBV2,TGTGCCAGCAGGGGACAATTTGGGGAGCAGTACTTC,CASRGQFGEQYF
NA,TRBD1,TRBJ1-6,TRBV11-2,TGTGCCAGCAGCCCAACAGGGGGCGGATCACCCCTCCACTTT,CASSPTGGGSPLHF
NA,TRBD1,TRBJ1-3,TRBV13,TGTGCCAGCAGCTCAACAGGGGACAGCTCTGGAAACACCATATATTTT,CASSSTGDSSGNTIYF
NA,TRBD1,TRBJ1-2,TRBV28,TGTGCCAGCAGTTTGAGATCCGGGACAGGGGGCTATGGCTACACCTTC,CASSLRSGTGGYGYTF
NA,TRBD2,TRBJ2-2,TRBV2,TGTGCCAGCAGTGAAGTAGCGGGGGGGCCGAATGCGGCCGGGGAGCTGTTTTTT,CASSEVAGGPNAAGELFF
NA,NA,TRBJ1-1,TRBV6-2/TRBV6-3,TGTGCCAGCAGTATGACAGGCTTTTTCCTCGGAGCTTTCTTT,CASSMTGFFLGAFF
NA,TRBD1,TRBJ1-4,TRBV28,TGTGCCAGCAGGAGGACAGGGGCCACCCGGGAAAAACTGTTTTTT,CASRRTGATREKLFF
NA,TRBD1,TRBJ1-1,TRBV9,TGTGCCAGCAGCGTATCGCCAAACCCGATGACGACAGGGTCTACGATTACTGAAGCTTTCTTT,CASSVSPNPMTTGSTITEAFF
few,NA,TRBJ2-7,TRBV4-1,TGCGCCAGCAGCCCTACCCGACAGGACCTCTACGAGCAGTACTTC,CASSPTRQDLYEQYF
NA,TRBD1,TRBJ1-4,TRBV30,TGTGCCTGGAGTCTAACAGGGGGCACTAATGAAAAACTGTTTTTT,CAWSLTGGTNEKLFF
once,TRBD1,TRBJ1-2,TRBV18,TGTGCCAGCTCACCTGGACAGGGGGCGCTTGGGGGCTACACCTTC,CASSPGQGALGGYTF
NA,TRBD2,TRBJ2-3,TRBV6-4,TGTGCCAGCAGTGACTTCGGGGGAGGGGCAGATACGCAGTATTTT,CASSDFGGGADTQYF
NA,NA,TRBJ2-7,TRBV2,TGTGCCAGCAGTGAAGTTGGTAGTGGGCTGTCCGAGCAGTACTTC,CASSEVGSGLSEQYF
NA,NA,TRBJ1-2,TRBV2,TGTGCCAGCAGGACCTTGCGGGGAGGCTATGGCTACACCTTC,CASRTLRGGYGYTF
NA,TRBD1,TRBJ1-2,TRBV28,TGTGCCAGCAGTTCGGACAGGGGGGCGTTCGGCTACACCTTC,CASSSDRGAFGYTF
NA,NA,TRBJ1-4,TRBV5-4,TGTGCCAGCAGCCCCCTTGCCCATAGCCAGGAAAAACTGTTTTTT,CASSPLAHSQEKLFF
NA,NA,TRBJ1-4,TRBV15,TGTGCCACCAGCAGAGAGTCTGCAACTAATGAAAAACTGTTTTTT,CATSRESATNEKLFF
NA,TRBD1,TRBJ1-1,TRBV10-3,TGTGCCATCAGTGCATGGTCAGACAGGGCTAACACTGAAGCTTTCTTT,CAISAWSDRANTEAFF
NA,NA,TRBJ1-2,TRBV6-1,TGTGCCAGCAGTGAACTGGGGCTCGGCTATGGCTACACCTTC,CASSELGLGYGYTF
NA,NA,TRBJ1-1,TRBV29-1,TGCAGCGGGAAGACACTGAACACTGAAGCTTTCTTT,CSGKTLNTEAFF
once,NA,TRBJ1-2,TRBV15,TGTGCCACCAGCAGAGAGGGCAGCCCTACATATGGCTACACCTTC,CATSREGSPTYGYTF
NA,TRBD2,TRBJ2-1,TRBV6-4,TGTGCCAGCAGCCTGGGGCAATCCACTAGCGATGAGCAGTTCTTC,CASSLGQSTSDEQFF
NA,TRBD2,TRBJ2-3,TRBV28,TGTGCCAGCAGTTTGGGGACTACCACAGATACGCAGTATTTT,CASSLGTTTDTQYF
NA,NA,TRBJ1-2,TRBV3-1/TRBV3-2,TGTGCCAGCAGCCAAGGAGTCCTTGGCTACACCTTC,CASSQGVLGYTF
NA,NA,TRBJ2-1,TRBV6-2/TRBV6-3,TGTGCCAGCAGTTACCATCAGTCCCCGAAGCAGTTCTTC,CASSYHQSPKQFF
NA,NA,TRBJ2-2,TRBV18,TGTGCCAGCTCACCAACGGCACAGGGTATTGACACCGGGGAGCTGTTTTTT,CASSPTAQGIDTGELFF
NA,NA,TRBJ1-1,TRBV18,TGTGCCAGCTCACCAGCCTTACAGAACACTGAAGCTTTCTTT,CASSPALQNTEAFF
NA,TRBD2,TRBJ2-1,TRBV7-9,TGTGCCAGCCATGGGAGGGCTGGGGGCAATGAGCAGTTCTTC,CASHGRAGGNEQFF
NA,NA,TRBJ2-4,TRBV19,TGTGCCAGTAGCTTTACAGGAGCCAAGGTCGGGTACTTC,CASSFTGAKVGYF
NA,TRBD1,TRBJ2-7,TRBV5-1,TGCGCCAGCAGCTTGGCCGACAGGGGGCTCTACGAGCAGTACTTC,CASSLADRGLYEQYF
NA,NA,TRBJ1-1,TRBV5-6,TGTGCCAGCAGCTGGGGGACTGCGAACACTGAAGCTTTCTTT,CASSWGTANTEAFF
NA,TRBD1,TRBJ1-5,TRBV2,TGTGCCAGCGACAGGGACAATCAGCCCCAGCATTTT,CASDRDNQPQHF
NA,NA,TRBJ1-5,TRBV7-2,TGTGCCAGCAGGGAGTTGGCAGGGGGCAATCAGCCCCAGCATTTT,CASRELAGGNQPQHF
once,NA,TRBJ1-2,TRBV5-1,TGCGCCAGCAGCTTGGAACTAAGTCGGCCGTCAGCGGTTCATGGCTACACCTTC,CASSLELSRPSAVHGYTF
NA,NA,TRBJ1-5,TRBV5-1,TGCGCCAGCAGCTTGACTCCCCAGGGGCCCAATCAGCCCCAGCATTTT,CASSLTPQGPNQPQHF
NA,TRBD1,TRBJ1-3,TRBV7-9,TGTGCCAGCAGCCGACTGGACAGGGGCTCTGGAAACACCATATATTTT,CASSRLDRGSGNTIYF
NA,NA,TRBJ2-7,TRBV27,TGTGCCAGCAGTAGCAGGAACGAGCAGTACTTC,CASSSRNEQYF
NA,TRBD2,TRBJ2-5,TRBV14,TGTGCCAGCAGCCAAGTGGGGGGGCAAGAGACCCAGTACTTC,CASSQVGGQETQYF
NA,TRBD1,TRBJ2-7,TRBV7-2,TGTGCCAGCAGCTGGACAGGGACGGGTAGCTCCTACGAGCAGTACTTC,CASSWTGTGSSYEQYF